The 4 T cell receptor beta chains presented below share a single source sample, sequenced in a study of blood T cell repertoires in COVID-19. Assay used: immunoSEQ multiplex PCR; TCRdb lists only in-frame clones, some missing. The repertoire has 390,000 or so clones, around 87% of them found once; the top ten carry about 10%. The sequenced material came from peripheral blood. Receptors originate from a woman in her twenties or thirties with COVID-19, enrolled during active disease.

DNA of the CDR3: TGTGCCAGCAGCCCAGGGACTAGCGGGGTGCAAGAGACCCAGTACTTC. It specifies CASSPGTSGVQETQYF. The chain employs TRBV5-4 and TRBJ2-5; 13 nucleotides align to TRBD2. V dropped 4 bases and J dropped 2; count of bases not matched to a gene: 5. The CDR3 runs 16 residues. Germline V gene data show CDR1 as SGHNT and CDR2 as YYREEE (reference sequence).

This clone appeared once. The chain joins TRBV9 to TRBJ2-1; D gene unclear. The CDR3 consists of 12 residues. V was clipped by 0 bases and J by 5 bases, with 3 bases between them. Germline CDR1 is SGDLS and CDR2 is YYNGEE. As DNA, the CDR3 is TGTGCCAGCAGCGTAGGAGACAATGAGCAGTTCTTC. Protein sequence: CASSVGDNEQFF.

The chain has TRBV30 and TRBJ2-3; 11 nucleotides align to TRBD2. The CDR3 is made up of 14 amino acids. The J segment lost 2 bases and the V segment lost 7 bases, leaving 5 bases of the junction unmatched. Germline assignment: CDR1 GTSNPN and CDR2 SVGIG (reference sequence). This CDR3 is CALTSGSHTDTQYF. The CDR3 nucleotides read TGTGCCTTAACTAGCGGGAGCCACACAGATACGCAGTATTTT.

This clone was found many times. The CDR3 DNA sequence: TGTGCCAGCAGCGCGGAGCCGGGAGTAGGCTACACCTTC. It encodes CASSAEPGVGYTF. The chain is built from TRBV7-3 and TRBJ1-2; the D is unclear. Trimming left V 5 bases short and J 8 bases short, with 15 bases between. CDR1 SGHTA and CDR2 FQGTGA come from the germline V gene. The length of the CDR3 is 13 residues.